The 8 T cell receptor beta chains below come from one sample, sequenced in a study of T cells expressing NK-cell markers. One entry per CDR3 protein, without DNA, is what TCRdb gives after re-calling the 5' RACE reads. This table holds 450,000 to 600,000 distinct CDR3 sequences. The source material was blood T cells: a sorted CD56 or NKG2C T cell subset, CD4+ or CD8+ T cells, or bulk PBMC T cells (not recorded which). Receptors were obtained from a man aged 18 to 30 in good health.

The chain joins TRBV7-6 to TRBJ2-1. Germline V gene data show CDR1 as SGHVS and CDR2 as FNYEAQ. The CDR3 contains 12 residues. CDR3 in amino acids: CASSLDSSEQFF.

This chain joins TRBV12-3 or TRBV12-4 and TRBJ2-3; the TRBD1 assignment by TCRdb is unverifiable without DNA. The CDR3 is made up of 13 amino acids. The CDR3 protein is CASSKQVADTQYF.

The chain carries TRBV7-2 and TRBJ2-1; TCRdb gives TRBD1 as the D gene, but with no DNA this cannot be confirmed. The CDR3 length is 14 residues. Germline V gives CDR1 SGHTA, CDR2 FQGNSA. The chain's CDR3 is CASSFADSQTEQFF. The full variable domain, completed using reference TRBV7-2 and TRBJ2-1, is GAGVSQSPSNKVTEKGKDVELRCDPISGHTALYWYRQSLGQGLEFLIYFQGNSAPDKSGLPSDRFSAERTGGSVSTLTIQRTQQEDSAVYLCASSFADSQTEQFFGPGTRLTVL.

This chain uses TRBV3-1 with TRBJ2-7; TCRdb proposes TRBD1, but this gene call is untestable without DNA. The CDR3 is 16 residues long. CDR1 and CDR2 (germline): LGHDT, YNNKEL (reference sequence). CDR3 residues: CASSQVRTGGSYEQYF.

This chain joins TRBV7-2 and TRBJ1-2; TCRdb's D gene call, TRBD1, goes unchecked for lack of DNA. The germline gives CDR1 SGHTA, CDR2 FQGNSA. The CDR3 length is 12 residues. This CDR3 reads CASSREQGGYTF.

This chain uses TRBV12-3 or TRBV12-4 with TRBJ1-6; TCRdb names TRBD1, which stays unverified in the absence of DNA. This CDR3 spans 13 amino acids. CDR3 sequence reads: CASSSTGDSPLHF.

The rearrangement uses TRBV11-1 and TRBJ2-3. Germline V gene sequence: CDR1 SGHAT, CDR2 FQDESV (reference sequence). The CDR3 sequence is 14 residues long. The CDR3 spells CASSRRGLGDTQYF.

The J gene is TRBJ2-7, the V gene TRBV7-9; TCRdb gives TRBD1 as the D gene, but with no DNA this cannot be confirmed. Germline lookup yields CDR1 SEHNR and CDR2 FQNEAQ (reference sequence). This CDR3 is built from 13 residues. CDR3 residues: CASSPPRSYEQYF.